Following are 2 T cell receptor beta chains from one sample sequenced in a study of CD8+CD57+ T cells in acquired aplastic anemia (dated by TCRdb to the late 2010s). Instrument used: Illumina HiSeq 2000. Genomic DNA served as template for TCR beta VDJ combination and CDR3 sequence profiling. The public reads were run again by TCRdb, first through fastp at Q25 and then through MiXCR, and only productive beta chains were kept. Each CDR3 protein gets just one entry, which takes the most common genes and DNA from the rows behind it. Recorded for this sample are about 110,000 distinct CDR3 sequences; roughly 51% of them occurred a single time. Roughly 34% of the sample is held by the ten biggest clonotypes. Sequenced input: sorted CD4+, CD8+, or CD8+CD57+ T cells (not recorded which) from PBMCs. These TCRs come from a human donor in good health, serving as a control.

At least ten counts were recorded for this clonotype. This chain connects TRBV7-6 to TRBJ1-1, with 7 positions matching TRBD1. The CDR3 extends over 13 amino acids. V was clipped by 5 bases and J by 4 bases; unmatched bases: 4. Germline CDR1 and CDR2: SGHVS and FNYEAQ. CDR3 sequence reads: CASSPGQVTEAFF. The CDR3, as DNA: TGTGCCAGCAGCCCCGGACAGGTCACTGAAGCTTTCTTT.

In this sample, this clonotype turned up many times. The CDR3 DNA is TGTGCCAGCAGCCCTAGCAGACAGGGTGCGGATCAGCCCCAGCATTTT. Translation: CASSPSRQGADQPQHF. The V call is TRBV7-8, the J call TRBJ1-5; 7 bases are shared with TRBD1. Germline V gene lookup returns CDR1 SGHVS and CDR2 FQNEAQ. J lost 5 bases, V lost 5 bases, and 12 bases had no gene match. The CDR3 extends over 16 amino acids.